The entry below describes one TCR beta chain. From germline, CDR1 is SGHAT and CDR2 FQNNGV. The CDR3 is 14 amino acids. The V gene lost 2 bases and the J gene lost 7 bases, with 11 bases spanning the gap. The record originates from a study of blood T cell repertoires in COVID-19. Method: immunoSEQ multiplex PCR; TCRdb's copy keeps in-frame clones and lacks some. The sample carries tens of thousands of clones, 84% recorded once. Sequencing was carried out using peripheral blood. The clonotype comes from a man over 45 with acute or convalescent COVID-19. This rearrangement joins TRBV11-2 to TRBJ2-2, with D possibly matching TRBD2 (5 bases). This CDR3 reads CASSLYIGGGELFF. The DNA of the CDR3 is TGTGCCAGCAGCTTATACATCGGAGGCGGGGAGCTGTTTTTT.